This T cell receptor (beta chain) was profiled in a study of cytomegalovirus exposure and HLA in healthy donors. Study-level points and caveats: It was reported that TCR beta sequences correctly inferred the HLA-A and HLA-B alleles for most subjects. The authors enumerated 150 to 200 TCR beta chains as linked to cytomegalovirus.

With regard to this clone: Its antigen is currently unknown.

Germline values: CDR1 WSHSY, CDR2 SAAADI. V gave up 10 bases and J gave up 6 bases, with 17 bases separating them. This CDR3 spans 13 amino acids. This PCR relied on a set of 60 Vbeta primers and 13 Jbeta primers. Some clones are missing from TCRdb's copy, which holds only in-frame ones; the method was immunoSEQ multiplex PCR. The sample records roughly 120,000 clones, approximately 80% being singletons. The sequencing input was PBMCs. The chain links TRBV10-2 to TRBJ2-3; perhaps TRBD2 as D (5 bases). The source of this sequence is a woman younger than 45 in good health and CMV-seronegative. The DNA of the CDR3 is TGCGCCACACTGGCCGAGCGGTGGGATACGCAGTATTTT. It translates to CATLAERWDTQYF.